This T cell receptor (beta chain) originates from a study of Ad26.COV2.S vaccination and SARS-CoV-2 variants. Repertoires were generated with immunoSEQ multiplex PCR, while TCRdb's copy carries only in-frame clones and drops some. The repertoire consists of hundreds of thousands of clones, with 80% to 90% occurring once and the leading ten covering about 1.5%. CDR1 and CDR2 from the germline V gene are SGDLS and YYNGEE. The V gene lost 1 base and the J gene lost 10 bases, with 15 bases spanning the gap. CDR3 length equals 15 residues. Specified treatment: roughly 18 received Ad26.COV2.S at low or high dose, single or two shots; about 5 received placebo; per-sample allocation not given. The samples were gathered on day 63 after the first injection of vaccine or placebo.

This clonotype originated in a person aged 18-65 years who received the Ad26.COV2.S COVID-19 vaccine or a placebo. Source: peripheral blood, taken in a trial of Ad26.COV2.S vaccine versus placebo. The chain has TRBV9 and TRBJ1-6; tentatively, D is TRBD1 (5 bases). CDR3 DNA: TGTGCCAGCAGCGTAAGTGGGGGGATTCAATCACCCCTCCACTTT. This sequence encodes CASSVSGGIQSPLHF.